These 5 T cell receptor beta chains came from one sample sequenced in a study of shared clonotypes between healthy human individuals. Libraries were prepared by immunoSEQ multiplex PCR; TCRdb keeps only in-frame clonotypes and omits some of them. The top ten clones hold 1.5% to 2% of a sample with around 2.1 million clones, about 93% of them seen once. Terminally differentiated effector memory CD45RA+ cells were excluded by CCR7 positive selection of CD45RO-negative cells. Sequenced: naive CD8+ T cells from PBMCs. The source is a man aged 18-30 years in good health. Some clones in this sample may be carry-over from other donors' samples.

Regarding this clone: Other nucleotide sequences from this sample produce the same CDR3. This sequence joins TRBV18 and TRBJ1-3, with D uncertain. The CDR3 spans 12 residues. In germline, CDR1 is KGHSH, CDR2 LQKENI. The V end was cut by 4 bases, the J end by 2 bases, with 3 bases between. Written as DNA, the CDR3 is TGTGCCAGCTCACAGCCTGGAAACACCATATATTTT. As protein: CASSQPGNTIYF.

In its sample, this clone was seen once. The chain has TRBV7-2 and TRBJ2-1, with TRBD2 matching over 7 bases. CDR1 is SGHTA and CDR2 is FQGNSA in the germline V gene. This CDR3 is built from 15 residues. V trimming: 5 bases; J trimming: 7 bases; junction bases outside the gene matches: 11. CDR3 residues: CASSKRRDYLNEQFF. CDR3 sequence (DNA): TGTGCCAGCAGCAAAAGGCGGGACTACCTGAATGAGCAGTTCTTC.

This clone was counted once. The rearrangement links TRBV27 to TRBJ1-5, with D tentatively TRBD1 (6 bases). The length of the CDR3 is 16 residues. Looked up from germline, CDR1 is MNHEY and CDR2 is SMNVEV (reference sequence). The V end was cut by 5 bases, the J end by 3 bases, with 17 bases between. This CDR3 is CASSARTASINQPQHF. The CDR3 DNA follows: TGTGCCAGCAGTGCAAGGACAGCTAGTATCAATCAGCCCCAGCATTTT.

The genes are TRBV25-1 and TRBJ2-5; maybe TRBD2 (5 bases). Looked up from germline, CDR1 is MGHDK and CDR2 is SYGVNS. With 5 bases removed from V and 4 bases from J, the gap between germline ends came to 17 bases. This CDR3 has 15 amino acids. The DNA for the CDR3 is TGTGCCAGCAGTCCGGGGTGGGTGTTGGCAGAGACCCAGTACTTC. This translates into CASSPGWVLAETQYF.

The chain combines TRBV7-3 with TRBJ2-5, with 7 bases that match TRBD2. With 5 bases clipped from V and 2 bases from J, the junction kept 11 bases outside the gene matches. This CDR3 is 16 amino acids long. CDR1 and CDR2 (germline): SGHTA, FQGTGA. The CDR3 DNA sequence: TGTGCCAGCAGCCGAAAATCCCGGGACTATCAAGAGACCCAGTACTTC. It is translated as CASSRKSRDYQETQYF.